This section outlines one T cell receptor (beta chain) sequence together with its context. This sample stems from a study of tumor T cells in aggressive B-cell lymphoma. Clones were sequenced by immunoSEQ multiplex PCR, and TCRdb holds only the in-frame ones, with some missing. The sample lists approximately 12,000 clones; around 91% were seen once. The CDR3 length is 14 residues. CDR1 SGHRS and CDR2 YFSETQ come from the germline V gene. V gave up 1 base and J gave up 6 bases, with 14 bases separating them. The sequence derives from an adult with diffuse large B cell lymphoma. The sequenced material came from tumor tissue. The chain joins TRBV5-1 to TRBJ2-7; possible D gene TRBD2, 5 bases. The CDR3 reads CASSLIEGAGEQYF. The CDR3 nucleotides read TGCGCCAGCAGCTTGATCGAGGGAGCAGGCGAGCAGTACTTC.